What follows are 26 T cell receptor beta chains derived from one specimen sequenced in a study of shared clonotypes between healthy human individuals. Generated by immunoSEQ multiplex PCR, the TCRdb table keeps only in-frame clones and is missing some. The data contain more than 1.2 million clones, approximately 98.5% of them singletons. Sequencing used naive CD4+ T cells sorted from blood. Described subset: CD45RA+ positively selected. The receptor set was obtained from a man younger than 45 in good health.

The V gene is TRBV18, the J gene TRBJ1-4; TRBD1 might be the D (5 bases). This CDR3 is built from 14 residues. In germline, CDR1 is KGHSH, CDR2 LQKENI. V lost 6 bases, J lost 5 bases, and 13 bases lay in between. The CDR3 is CASSSGAGNEKLFF. DNA of the CDR3: TGTGCCAGCTCCTCCGGGGCCGGCAATGAAAAACTGTTTTTT.

J is TRBJ2-1 and V is TRBV11-2, with D unresolved. V lost 5 bases to trimming and J lost 1 base, with 9 bases between them. The germline gives CDR1 SGHAT, CDR2 FQNNGV. The CDR3 sequence is 14 residues long. This CDR3 is CASSQVLSYNEQFF. CDR3 nucleotide sequence: TGTGCCAGCAGCCAGGTGCTTTCCTACAATGAGCAGTTCTTC.

A single count supports this clone. The same CDR3 can be traced to other DNA sequences in this sample. CDR3 amino acids: CASSLLGGEAFF. The CDR3 DNA sequence: TGTGCCAGCAGCCTCTTGGGGGGTGAAGCTTTCTTT. The rearrangement joins TRBV11-3 to TRBJ1-1; a weak D match, TRBD1 (5 bases). V was trimmed by 5 bases and J by 7 bases, leaving 11 bases between them. CDR1 and CDR2 (germline): SGHNT, YENEEA. The CDR3 covers 12 residues. The variable domain in full, completed from reference TRBV11-3 and TRBJ1-1, reads EAGVVQSPRYKIIEKKQPVAFWCNPISGHNTLYWYLQNLGQGPELLIRYENEEAVDDSQLPKDRFSAERLKGVDSTLKIQPAELGDSAVYLCASSLLGGEAFFGQGTRLTVV.

The rearrangement uses TRBV15 and TRBJ2-7; 9 positions match TRBD1. The CDR3 extends over 16 amino acids. Germline-derived CDR1 and CDR2 are LNHNV and YYDKDF (reference sequence). Losses at the gene ends were 4 bases for V and 0 bases for J; bases not matched to a gene: 7. In DNA form, the CDR3 reads TGTGCCACCAGCAAGCCCGGGACAGGGAGCTCCTACGAGCAGTACTTC. Protein sequence: CATSKPGTGSSYEQYF.

CDR3 region: CASSPRTNTGELFF. CDR3 bases: TGTGCCAGCAGCCCTAGGACGAACACCGGGGAGCTGTTTTTT. The rearrangement joins TRBV7-2 to TRBJ2-2, with D uncertain. The CDR3 covers 14 residues. V lost 5 bases to trimming and J lost 0 bases, with 7 bases between them. CDR1 is SGHTA, CDR2 FQGNSA, per germline.

The chain combines TRBV11-2 with TRBJ2-2; D call uncertain. The CDR3 is made up of 18 amino acids. CDR1 is SGHAT and CDR2 is FQNNGV in the germline V gene. Trimming shortened V by 2 bases and J by 0 bases, and 16 bases separated the two germline ends. This CDR3 is CASSLMAGPFANTGELFF. Written as DNA, the CDR3 is TGTGCCAGCAGCTTAATGGCCGGACCATTCGCGAACACCGGGGAGCTGTTTTTT.

The chain couples TRBV20-1 to TRBJ1-1; D remains unclear. V shed 5 bases and J shed 5 bases, with 9 bases lying between them. This CDR3 is built from 11 residues. Germline-derived CDR1 and CDR2 are DFQATT and SNEGSKA (reference sequence). CDR3 protein: CSAPKTTEAFF. CDR3 nucleotides: TGCAGTGCTCCCAAGACGACTGAAGCTTTCTTT.

The rearrangement uses TRBV19 and TRBJ1-3; TRBD1 aligns across 8 bases. Germline values: CDR1 LNHDA, CDR2 SQIVND (reference sequence). J lost 3 bases, V lost 8 bases, and 9 bases had no gene match. This CDR3 comprises 15 residues. CDR3 nucleotide sequence: TGTGCCAGTTCAACAACAGGGGGAAGTGGAAACACCATATATTTT. It is translated as CASSTTGGSGNTIYF.

V is TRBV27 and J is TRBJ1-5; D is undetermined. Germline CDR1 is MNHEY and CDR2 is SMNVEV (reference sequence). This CDR3 contains 18 residues. V was trimmed by 0 bases and J by 1 base, leaving 16 bases between them. The CDR3 protein is CASSLSNLRPRSNQPQHF. The CDR3 DNA sequence: TGTGCCAGCAGTTTATCGAATTTAAGGCCGAGAAGCAATCAGCCCCAGCATTTT.

The rearrangement uses TRBV6-1 and TRBJ1-3; possibly TRBD1 for D (6 bases). Deletions cut 5 bases from V and 7 bases from J, with 9 bases between. Germline CDR1 reads MNHNS; CDR2 reads SASEGT. The CDR3 is 12 residues long. In DNA, the CDR3 is TGTGCCAGCAGTTGGCAGGGGAACACCATATATTTT. Translation: CASSWQGNTIYF.

As DNA, the CDR3 is TGTGCCAGCAGCTTTCTTGACAGGGCGAGCACTGAAGCTTTCTTT. Translating it yields CASSFLDRASTEAFF. This chain links TRBV7-2 with TRBJ1-1; 7 bases match TRBD1. V lost 3 bases to trimming and J lost 4 bases; unmatched junction nucleotides: 8. The length of the CDR3 is 15 residues. The V gene's germline CDR1 is SGHTA and CDR2 FQGNSA.

Turning to this clone: This CDR3 is also generated by other DNA sequences in the sample. The V and J genes are TRBV5-1 and TRBJ2-7; 7 bases map to TRBD1. Germline V gene data show CDR1 as SGHRS and CDR2 as YFSETQ. The CDR3 runs to 14 residues. V gave up 0 bases and J gave up 4 bases; unmatched junction bases: 4. The CDR3 sequence: CASSLVGGDYEQYF. CDR3 bases: TGCGCCAGCAGCTTGGTAGGGGGCGATTACGAGCAGTACTTC.

The rearrangement joins TRBV12-2 to TRBJ2-7; the table's D call, TRBD2, has no DNA check behind it. TRBV12-2 represents a pseudogene. The CDR3 sequence is 14 residues long. The CDR3 bases are TGTGCAAGTCGCTTAGCTGCCCCCCGGTACGAGCAGTACTTC. Translated, it gives CASRLAAPRYEQYF.

The V gene is TRBV6-6, the J gene TRBJ2-7; perhaps TRBD1 as D (5 bases). This CDR3 contains 13 residues. Trimming shortened V by 1 base and J by 6 bases, and 10 bases separated the two germline ends. Germline V gene lookup returns CDR1 MNHNY and CDR2 SVGAGI (reference sequence). The CDR3 bases are TGTGCCAGCAGTTACTTGACAGAAGGCGAGCAGTACTTC. Amino acid sequence: CASSYLTEGEQYF.

This rearrangement joins TRBV5-1 to TRBJ2-1; tentatively, D is TRBD1 or TRBD2 (5 bases each). There are 16 residues in the CDR3. From germline, CDR1 is SGHRS and CDR2 YFSETQ. Trimming cost V 6 bases and J 4 bases, with 20 bases left between them. The CDR3 reads CASTRDPASLYNEQFF. Here the CDR3 DNA reads TGCGCCAGCACCCGGGACCCAGCCTCCCTTTACAATGAGCAGTTCTTC.

This clone appeared a single time. The gene calls are TRBV10-2 and TRBJ2-1; 10 bases line up with TRBD2. CDR1 and CDR2 (germline): WSHSY, SAAADI. The CDR3 extends over 13 amino acids. J gave up 9 bases and V 4 bases, and 3 bases lay outside the gene matches. The CDR3: CASSASGSGEQFF. The CDR3, as DNA: TGCGCCAGCAGTGCTAGCGGGAGTGGTGAGCAGTTCTTC.

The rearrangement uses TRBV27 and TRBJ1-2, with D uncertain. V was pared by 5 bases and J by 7 bases, with 11 bases between. Per germline, CDR1 MNHEY and CDR2 SMNVEV (reference sequence). This CDR3 has 12 amino acids. The CDR3 DNA sequence: TGTGCCAGCAGTCCCCAAGGTGGTGGCTACACCTTC. Encoded protein: CASSPQGGGYTF.

The chain recombines TRBV20-1 with TRBJ1-2; D is possibly TRBD1 (5 bases). Germline values: CDR1 DFQATT, CDR2 SNEGSKA (reference sequence). V lost 4 bases and J 8 bases, leaving 11 bases between the germline ends. The CDR3 is 11 amino acids. The CDR3 sequence is CSAIGRGGYTF. DNA of the CDR3: TGCAGTGCTATAGGAAGGGGCGGCTACACCTTC.

On this clone itself: Different DNA sequences within this sample yield the same CDR3. V usage is TRBV18 and J usage is TRBJ2-7; D may be TRBD2 (6 bases). The CDR3 contains 13 residues. V was trimmed by 6 bases and J by 4 bases, leaving 13 bases between them. The germline CDR1 and CDR2 sequences are KGHSH and LQKENI. The CDR3 loop reads CASSPRDFYEQYF. The DNA of the CDR3 is TGTGCCAGCTCTCCCCGGGACTTTTACGAGCAGTACTTC.

This rearrangement joins TRBV9 to TRBJ2-2; 8 positions match TRBD2. The CDR3 length is 15 residues. Germline V gene sequence: CDR1 SGDLS, CDR2 YYNGEE. The V segment lost 0 bases and the J segment 8 bases; nucleotides outside the gene matches: 6. This CDR3 is CASSVGQLAAGELFF. For the CDR3, the DNA is TGTGCCAGCAGCGTAGGTCAACTAGCGGCTGGGGAGCTGTTTTTT.

The chain couples TRBV19 to TRBJ1-5; a possible D gene is TRBD1 (5 bases). Germline V CDR1 and CDR2: LNHDA, SQIVND (reference sequence). V shed 6 bases and J shed 3 bases, with 12 bases lying between them. This CDR3 spans 14 amino acids. The DNA of the CDR3 is TGTGCCAGTAGCCTCGGGGGATTCAATCAGCCCCAGCATTTT. Amino acid sequence: CASSLGGFNQPQHF.

The rearrangement uses TRBV21-1 and TRBJ2-1; the tabulated D call, TRBD1, remains unverified against the DNA. TRBV21-1 has pseudogene status. The CDR3 has 14 residues. The CDR3 nucleotides are TGTGCCAGCAGCAAAGTATTTGGACAGCAGAAGCAGTTCTTC. Encoded protein: CASSKVFGQQKQFF.

The chain has TRBV14 and TRBJ1-1; D gene uncertain. CDR3 length equals 15 residues. Trimming removed 4 bases from V and 0 bases from J, with 12 bases in between. Per germline, CDR1 SGHDN and CDR2 FVKESK. In DNA form, the CDR3 reads TGTGCCAGCAGCCCCCGTATTACAGTGAACACTGAAGCTTTCTTT. Protein product: CASSPRITVNTEAFF.

The rearrangement links TRBV6-1 to TRBJ2-7; TRBD2 is a possible D gene (5 bases). The germline CDR1 and CDR2 sequences are MNHNS and SASEGT. This CDR3 has 13 residues. V lost 6 bases and J 5 bases, leaving 14 bases between the germline ends. CDR3 loop: CASRKGVVDEQYF. CDR3 nucleotide sequence: TGTGCCAGCAGAAAGGGAGTTGTGGACGAGCAGTACTTC.

The rearrangement links TRBV5-6 to TRBJ1-2, with 7 bases identical to TRBD1. The trim removed 1 base at V and 6 bases at J, leaving 6 bases unmatched. The germline CDR1 and CDR2 sequences are SGHDT and YYEEEE. The CDR3 totals 14 residues. CDR3 sequence: CASSLMPGGNGYTF. The CDR3 DNA sequence: TGTGCCAGCAGCTTGATGCCAGGGGGAAATGGCTACACCTTC.

The rearrangement uses TRBV6-5 and TRBJ1-5; TRBD1 matches 8 bases. Trimming removed 7 bases from V and 6 bases from J; junction bases left unmatched: 8. The CDR3 consists of 14 residues. Per germline, CDR1 MNHEY and CDR2 SVGAGI. In nucleotides, the CDR3 is TGTGCCAGCAAGATGGACAGGGAGGGTCAGCCCCAGCATTTT. Its translation is CASKMDREGQPQHF.